This record concerns one TCR beta chain sequence. Its antigen is not identified. This sample is part of a study of cytomegalovirus exposure and HLA in healthy donors. Study as a whole: According to later analysis, the same platform produced the 120 or so validation and some 680 first-cohort repertoires. Regarding the study as a whole: According to the study, roughly 160 TCR beta chains were cytomegalovirus-associated. There were a few CMV-associated chains whose specificity for CMV antigens was confirmed in vitro.

The CDR3 has 16 residues. CDR1 and CDR2 (germline): SGDLS, YYNGEE. V dropped 0 bases and J dropped 0; count of bases not matched to a gene: 2. Profiling relied on immunoSEQ multiplex PCR, and the TCRdb table lists in-frame clones only, not all of them. This sample has roughly 260,000 clones, with around 90% found just once. The chain uses TRBV9 and TRBJ2-3, with TRBD1 matching over 9 bases. The sequencing sample was made of PBMCs. This receptor was obtained from a woman aged 18 to 35 in good health and CMV-seronegative. This CDR3 reads CASSVGQGVSTDTQYF. DNA of the CDR3: TGTGCCAGCAGCGTAGGACAGGGGGTGAGCACAGATACGCAGTATTTT.